This T cell receptor beta chain originates from a study of Graves' ophthalmopathy and Graves' hyperthyroidism. Scientists amplified the TCR beta CDR3 regions from RNA transcripts. After a first-round RT-PCR with HTBI primers, a second-round multiplex PCR was run. TCRdb redid the calling of the multiplex PCR reads with MiXCR, one entry per CDR3 protein. The sample shows 600,000 to 950,000 distinct CDR3 sequences, roughly 41% of them seen only once. This CDR3 is 15 amino acids long. V gave up 5 bases and J gave up 1 base, with 14 bases separating them. CDR1 and CDR2 from the germline V gene are SGHAT and FQNNGV.

The receptor was derived from an adult man with Graves' ophthalmopathy. V gene TRBV11-2 combines with J gene TRBJ2-5; tentatively, D is TRBD2 (6 bases). Sequencing input: peripheral blood. DNA of the CDR3: TGTGCCAGCAGCCCACGATCCGGGGGCCAAGAGACCCAGTACTTC. This sequence encodes CASSPRSGGQETQYF.